Listed below are T cell receptor beta chains from one sample, sequenced in a study of OX40 agonist ivuxolimab in advanced cancers. The method was immunoSEQ multiplex PCR; TCRdb's version includes in-frame clones alone and lacks a portion of them. In the table there are about 100,000 clones, around 93% of which are singletons. The sample here was CD4+ or CD8+ T cells sorted from blood, taken in a trial of the OX40 agonist ivuxolimab. The receptors come from an adult with an advanced solid tumor such as melanoma, head and neck, liver or kidney cancer. Both conserved end residues are part of each CDR3. A D gene is named only where the DNA matches it firmly. A clone size is listed for some rows: how often the clone was seen (once, few, many), or a class if it is expanded.

V gene	J gene	D gene	clone size	CDR3 protein	CDR3 DNA
TRBV4-2	TRBJ2-7	-	-	CASSQNKNSPWYEQYF	TGTGCCAGCAGCCAAAACAAAAACTCCCCCTGGTACGAGCAGTACTTC
TRBV10-3	TRBJ2-1	-	-	CAIMKGSYNEQFF	TGTGCCATCATGAAAGGGTCCTACAATGAGCAGTTCTTC
TRBV6-1	TRBJ1-4	-	-	CASSGMPRTEKLFF	TGTGCCAGCAGTGGGATGCCACGTACTGAAAAACTGTTTTTT
TRBV28	TRBJ1-3	-	once	CASSLGSRNTIYF	TGTGCCAGCAGTTTAGGAAGCCGAAACACCATATATTTT
TRBV15	TRBJ2-3	-	-	CATSRAPTDTQYF	TGTGCCACCAGCAGAGCCCCCACAGATACGCAGTATTTT
TRBV28	TRBJ2-5	-	-	CASSLGRGSRQEAQYF	TGTGCCAGCAGTTTAGGAAGGGGCTCTCGGCAAGAAGCCCAGTACTTC
TRBV19	TRBJ2-2	TRBD2	-	CASRPTSGSAGELFF	TGTGCCAGTAGACCAACTAGCGGGTCGGCCGGGGAGCTGTTTTTT
TRBV28	TRBJ2-5	TRBD2	-	CASSPGLAGVRQETQYF	TGTGCCAGCAGTCCGGGACTAGCGGGAGTTCGTCAAGAGACCCAGTACTTC
TRBV7-3	TRBJ2-3	-	-	CASSLGVGLRYTQYF	TGTGCCAGCAGCTTAGGGGTGGGGCTGCGATATACGCAGTATTTT
TRBV11-2	TRBJ2-2	TRBD2	-	CASSFSSGYTGELFF	TGTGCCAGCAGCTTTTCTAGCGGGTACACCGGGGAGCTGTTTTTT